Shown below are 18 T cell receptor beta chains from a single sample sequenced in a study of CD4 T cell repertoires in COVID-19. Profiling relied on immunoSEQ multiplex PCR, and the TCRdb table lists in-frame clones only, not all of them. The repertoire holds 65,000 to 95,000 clones, with about four fifths as singletons. Sequencing was performed on CD4+ T cells from peripheral blood, taken after recovery from COVID-19. These TCRs come from a human donor who had COVID-19.

The rearrangement uses TRBV2 and TRBJ2-5; no reliable D call. The CDR3 is made up of 13 amino acids. V was cut by 6 bases and J by 2 bases, with 10 bases left in between. Germline CDR1 reads SNHLY; CDR2 reads FYNNEI. CDR3 loop: CASSESYQETQYF. The CDR3 DNA sequence: TGTGCCAGCAGCGAAAGCTATCAAGAGACCCAGTACTTC. Full variable domain (outside the CDR3, taken from reference TRBV2 and TRBJ2-5): EPEVTQTPSHQVTQMGQEVILRCVPISNHLYFYWYRQILGQKVEFLVSFYNNEISEKSEIFDDQFSVERPDGSNFTLKIRSTKLEDSAMYFCASSESYQETQYFGPGTRLLVL.

V is TRBV21-1 and J is TRBJ2-5. TRBV21-1 is listed as a pseudogene. The CDR3 covers 13 residues. CDR3 coding DNA: TGTGCCAGCATTACCAACCCGACCACGACCCAGTACTTC. Its translation: CASITNPTTTQYF.

The rearrangement uses TRBV10-2 and TRBJ1-5; TRBD1 might be the D (6 bases). This CDR3 is built from 13 residues. Germline V gives CDR1 WSHSY, CDR2 SAAADI. The V gene lost 7 bases and the J gene lost 3 bases, with 10 bases spanning the gap. CDR3 residues: CASTGGHNQPQHF. CDR3 in DNA: TGCGCCAGCACCGGGGGGCACAATCAGCCCCAGCATTTT.

This clone showed up just a few times. The gene calls are TRBV6-5 and TRBJ1-6; unclear D gene. The germline CDR1 and CDR2 sequences are MNHEY and SVGAGI. This CDR3 contains 11 residues. Trimming took 6 bases from V and 8 from J, leaving 5 bases between them. In DNA form, the CDR3 reads TGTGCCAGCAGGGACGATTCACCCCTCCACTTT. Encoded protein: CASRDDSPLHF.

This rearrangement joins TRBV5-6 to TRBJ1-5; TRBD1 is a possible D gene (5 bases). CDR1 and CDR2 (germline): SGHDT, YYEEEE. The CDR3 sequence is 15 residues long. V was trimmed by 4 bases and J by 2 bases, leaving 13 bases between them. The CDR3 spells CASSLGPPGNQPQHF. CDR3 nucleotide sequence: TGTGCCAGCAGCCTGGGACCGCCGGGCAATCAGCCCCAGCATTTT.

V gene TRBV7-8 combines with J gene TRBJ2-3; tentative D call: TRBD2 (5 bases). The CDR3 extends over 16 amino acids. Trimming took off 5 bases at V and 7 bases at J, with 22 bases between the two ends. Germline V CDR1 and CDR2: SGHVS, FQNEAQ. The CDR3 here is CASSLLGRDHKNTQYF. CDR3 nucleotides: TGTGCCAGCAGCCTTTTAGGCCGGGATCACAAAAATACGCAGTATTTT.

This sequence joins TRBV6-5 and TRBJ2-3; tentative D call: TRBD2 (7 bases). In germline, CDR1 is MNHEY, CDR2 SVGAGI. The CDR3 covers 15 residues. V was trimmed by 8 bases and J by 3 bases, leaving 18 bases between them. Here the CDR3 reads CASGGRGLVTDTQYF. The DNA for the CDR3 is TGTGCCAGCGGGGGGCGGGGGCTCGTAACAGATACGCAGTATTTT.

The rearrangement joins TRBV24-1 to TRBJ1-6; 7 bases are shared with TRBD1. CDR3 length: 14 residues. V gave up 10 bases and J gave up 6 bases; unmatched junction bases: 8. Germline lookup yields CDR1 KGHDR and CDR2 SFDVKD. The CDR3 DNA reads TGTGCCACTCTCCCGGGGGACAGTAATTCACCCCTCCACTTT. It encodes CATLPGDSNSPLHF.

The chain is built from TRBV5-4 and TRBJ2-5; TRBD1 matches at 7 bases. V trimming: 2 bases; J trimming: 1 base; junction bases outside the gene matches: 2. The CDR3 consists of 14 residues. From germline, CDR1 is SGHNT and CDR2 YYREEE (reference sequence). This chain's CDR3 is CASSLQGTQETQYF. The CDR3 DNA sequence: TGTGCCAGCAGCTTACAGGGGACCCAAGAGACCCAGTACTTC.

In this sample, this clone turned up a few times. The chain recombines TRBV2 with TRBJ2-7; D remains unclear. This CDR3 spans 15 amino acids. Germline loops: CDR1 SNHLY, CDR2 FYNNEI. V lost 2 bases and J 1 base, leaving 12 bases between the germline ends. The CDR3 loop reads CASSEKRVHSYEQYF. The DNA of the CDR3 is TGTGCCAGCAGTGAAAAAAGAGTTCATTCCTACGAGCAGTACTTC.

This chain uses TRBV28 with TRBJ2-5; D uncertain. Deletions cut 2 bases from V and 4 bases from J, with 11 bases between. The CDR3 spans 14 residues. Germline V gene lookup returns CDR1 MDHEN and CDR2 SYDVKM. CDR3 sequence reads: CASSLIGSIETQYF. The CDR3 coding sequence is TGTGCCAGCAGTTTAATTGGTAGCATAGAGACCCAGTACTTC.

Only a few counts were recorded for this clone. The chain has TRBV5-1 and TRBJ2-3; 10 bases line up with TRBD1. The germline gives CDR1 SGHRS, CDR2 YFSETQ. The CDR3 covers 16 residues. Germline trimming cut 4 bases from V and 2 bases from J; bases unmatched to any gene: 7. The CDR3 DNA is TGCGCCAGCAGCCTGGGGACAGGGGATCCCACAGATACGCAGTATTTT. The encoded protein is CASSLGTGDPTDTQYF.

The chain has TRBV14 and TRBJ1-2; D gene uncertain. Germline values: CDR1 SGHDN, CDR2 FVKESK. This CDR3 is 14 amino acids long. Trimming removed 0 bases from V and 5 bases from J, with 10 bases in between. The DNA of the CDR3 is TGTGCCAGCAGCCAAGAAGAGAGTCTTTATGGCTACACCTTC. Its protein product is CASSQEESLYGYTF.

The chain recombines TRBV19 with TRBJ1-2, with TRBD1 as a possible D gene (6 bases). Germline CDR1 and CDR2: LNHDA and SQIVND (reference sequence). The V and J ends lost 1 base and 4 bases respectively, with 7 bases between them. CDR3 length equals 13 residues. The CDR3 sequence is CASSIAGVYGYTF. DNA of the CDR3: TGTGCCAGTAGTATAGCAGGGGTCTATGGCTACACCTTC.

A single count supports this clone. The chain employs TRBV2 and TRBJ1-4; D may be TRBD1 (6 bases). Looked up from germline, CDR1 is SNHLY and CDR2 is FYNNEI. CDR3 length equals 15 residues. Trimming stripped 6 bases from V and 0 bases from J, with 11 bases between. The CDR3 DNA follows: TGTGCCAGCAGGGACAGCCTTGCAACTAATGAAAAACTGTTTTTT. Translation: CASRDSLATNEKLFF.

In nucleotides, the CDR3 is TGTGCCACCGAGACAGGGATCGGAAACACCATATATTTT. It translates to CATETGIGNTIYF. V is TRBV28 and J is TRBJ1-3; 7 bases map to TRBD1. Germline V gene sequence: CDR1 MDHEN, CDR2 SYDVKM. The trim removed 10 bases at V and 4 bases at J, leaving 7 bases unmatched. The CDR3 length is 13 residues.

This rearrangement joins TRBV4-2 to TRBJ2-1; TRBD2 aligns across 8 bases. The CDR3 consists of 16 residues. After removal of 0 bases from V and 5 bases from J, the junction contained 6 bases not matched to a gene. The germline V gene encodes CDR1 LGHNA and CDR2 YNFKEQ. The CDR3 loop reads CASSQDHRAGDNEQFF. The CDR3 DNA reads as TGTGCCAGCAGCCAAGATCATCGAGCGGGGGACAATGAGCAGTTCTTC.

As to this clone: Germline and junction disagree at one end, which may indicate a read error. The rearrangement links TRBV10-3 to TRBJ2-7; TRBD1 matches at 9 bases. The CDR3 covers 13 residues. Per the germline V gene, CDR1 is ENHRY and CDR2 is SYGVKD. Here the CDR3 DNA reads TGTGCCATCAATGAGGACAGGGGCGACGAGCAGTACTTC. Its translation is CAINEDRGDEQYF.